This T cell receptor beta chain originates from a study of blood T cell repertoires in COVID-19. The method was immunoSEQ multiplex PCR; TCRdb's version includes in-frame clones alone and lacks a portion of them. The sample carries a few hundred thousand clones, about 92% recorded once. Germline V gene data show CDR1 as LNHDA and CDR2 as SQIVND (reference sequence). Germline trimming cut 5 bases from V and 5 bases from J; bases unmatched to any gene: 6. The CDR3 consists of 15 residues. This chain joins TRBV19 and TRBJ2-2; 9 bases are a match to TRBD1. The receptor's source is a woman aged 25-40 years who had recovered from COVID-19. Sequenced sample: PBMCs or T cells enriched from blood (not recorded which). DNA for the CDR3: TGTGCCAGTAGTTCCCGGGACAGGGAGACCGGGGAGCTGTTTTTT. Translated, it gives CASSSRDRETGELFF.